This passage covers 3 T cell receptor beta chains from one sample sequenced in a study of shared clonotypes between healthy human individuals. The table came from immunoSEQ multiplex PCR; TCRdb's copy has only in-frame clones and leaves some out. This sample has approximately 2,200,000 clones; more than 85% occur once, and the top ten carry approximately 1.7%. Naive CD8 cells lacked CD45RO, underwent positive selection for CCR7 and left out terminally differentiated effector memory CD45RA+ cells. Source material: naive CD8+ T cells from PBMCs. The receptors originated from a young man in good health. Some clones in this sample may be carry-over from other donors' samples.

The J gene is TRBJ2-7, the V gene TRBV13; tentative D call: TRBD1 (6 bases). The CDR3 loop spans 15 amino acids. V was trimmed by 3 bases and J by 1 base, leaving 13 bases between them. Germline CDR1 reads PRHDT; CDR2 reads FYEKMQ (reference sequence). The CDR3 DNA follows: TGTGCCAGCAGCTTCCGCCGGACAGCTTCCTACGAGCAGTACTTC. Protein: CASSFRRTASYEQYF.

With respect to this clone: Distinct nucleotide sequences in the sample also encode this CDR3. V gene TRBV5-6 combines with J gene TRBJ1-2; possible D gene TRBD1, 5 bases. The CDR3 is 14 residues long. Germline V gene sequence: CDR1 SGHDT, CDR2 YYEEEE. The V end was cut by 0 bases, the J end by 5 bases, with 11 bases between. CDR3 residues: CASSLGGDFYGYTF. The CDR3 nucleotides are TGTGCCAGCAGCTTGGGCGGGGACTTTTATGGCTACACCTTC.

In nucleotides, the CDR3 is TGCGCCAGCAGCATAGGGACAGGGGTGTACGAGCAGTACTTC. The encoded protein is CASSIGTGVYEQYF. The chain links TRBV5-1 to TRBJ2-7; 10 bases agree with TRBD1. The CDR3 extends over 14 amino acids. CDR1 SGHRS and CDR2 YFSETQ come from the germline V gene. V lost 4 bases to trimming and J lost 4 bases; unmatched junction nucleotides: 5.